The sequence of this T cell receptor beta chain was determined in a study of early T cells in non-severe SARS-CoV-2 infection. Study-level information: Sequencing targeted bulk RNA from unsorted whole blood, leaving chains unpaired. General study results and limits: VDJdb-based matching was biased toward anti-spike CD8 responses and missed private and CD4 specificities.

This clonotype was counted between two and nine times. No antigen is known for it. Unique molecular identifiers tagged individual cDNA molecules. TCRdb redid the calling of the 5' RACE reads with MiXCR, one entry per CDR3 protein. The sample has roughly 58,000 distinct CDR3 sequences, 12% seen once. The germline V gene encodes CDR1 DFQATT and CDR2 SNEGSKA (reference sequence). Unmatched junction bases numbered 4, after V lost 0 bases and J lost 4 bases. CDR3 length equals 14 residues. This rearrangement joins TRBV20-1 to TRBJ2-7, with 9 bases fitting TRBD1. The TCR was taken from an adult who was a healthcare worker with PCR-confirmed SARS-CoV-2 infection or an uninfected control (not recorded which). The material sequenced was whole blood. The CDR3 bases are TGCAGTGCTAGAGAACTGACAGGGGGATACGAGCAGTACTTC. Protein sequence: CSARELTGGYEQYF.